This passage covers 28 T cell receptor beta chains from one sample sequenced in a study of cytomegalovirus exposure and HLA in healthy donors. The PCR made use of 60 Vbeta and 13 Jbeta primers. The table came from immunoSEQ multiplex PCR; TCRdb's copy has only in-frame clones and leaves some out. This sample's clone table lists some 110,000 clones. Sequencing was carried out using PBMCs. Receptors were obtained from a man in his forties in good health and CMV-seropositive.

The chain has TRBV7-9 and TRBJ2-7; 13 nucleotides line up with TRBD2. Germline V gives CDR1 SEHNR, CDR2 FQNEAQ (reference sequence). CDR3 length: 17 amino acids. Trimming at V came to 4 bases and at J to 4 bases, leaving 10 bases not matched to a gene. Here the CDR3 reads CASSSPRTSGSIYEQYF. In nucleotides, the CDR3 is TGTGCCAGCAGCTCCCCTAGGACTAGCGGGAGTATATACGAGCAGTACTTC.

The chain is built from TRBV6-4 and TRBJ2-3; possibly TRBD1 for D (5 bases). Germline CDR1 and CDR2: MRHNA and SNTAGT. The CDR3 contains 15 residues. The germline V and J ends were trimmed by 3 bases and 4 bases, with 14 bases remaining between them. The DNA of the CDR3 is TGTGCCAGCAGTGAACTCGGCCAGGGCTCAGATACGCAGTATTTT. Translating it yields CASSELGQGSDTQYF.

The J gene is TRBJ2-1, the V gene TRBV7-3; TRBD2 aligns across 8 bases. There are 15 residues in the CDR3. The V segment lost 5 bases and the J segment 10 bases; nucleotides outside the gene matches: 13. Germline loops: CDR1 SGHTA, CDR2 FQGTGA. CDR3 amino acids: CASSLVPRTSNEQFF. For the CDR3, the DNA is TGTGCCAGCAGCCTAGTCCCCAGGACTAGCAACGAGCAGTTCTTC.

This chain connects TRBV5-1 to TRBJ1-6; 8 bases align to TRBD1. This CDR3 is built from 14 residues. Trimming cost V 2 bases and J 9 bases; bases outside gene matches: 4. The germline V gene encodes CDR1 SGHRS and CDR2 YFSETQ. As DNA, the CDR3 is TGCGCCAGCAGCTTCGACAGGGGAGTTTCACCCCTCCACTTT. Translating it yields CASSFDRGVSPLHF. Based on the CDR3 plus reference TRBV5-1 and TRBJ1-6, the full variable domain is KAGVTQTPRYLIKTRGQQVTLSCSPISGHRSVSWYQQTPGQGLQFLFEYFSETQRNKGNFPGRFSGRQFSNSRSEMNVSTLELGDSALYLCASSFDRGVSPLHFGNGTRLTVT.

The rearrangement uses TRBV7-8 and TRBJ1-3; D is unresolved. CDR3 length equals 14 residues. Germline V lookup: CDR1 SGHVS, CDR2 FQNEAQ. V lost 0 bases and J 4 bases, leaving 7 bases between the germline ends. The CDR3 here is CASSLAVGGNTIYF. CDR3 DNA sequence: TGTGCCAGCAGCTTAGCGGTCGGGGGAAACACCATATATTTT.

The chain links TRBV4-1 to TRBJ2-7; 8 bases fit TRBD2. The CDR3 totals 16 residues. CDR1 and CDR2 (germline): MGHRA, YSYEKL. Trimming cost V 4 bases and J 3 bases; bases outside gene matches: 11. The CDR3 protein is CASSPGGGRGDYEQYF. CDR3 coding DNA: TGCGCCAGCAGCCCCGGGGGGGGGAGGGGAGACTACGAGCAGTACTTC.

The CDR3 loop is CASSPSGGGGDTQYF. The CDR3 DNA reads as TGTGCCAGCAGCCCCTCGGGCGGTGGAGGGGATACGCAGTATTTT. The rearrangement links TRBV7-3 to TRBJ2-3; possibly TRBD2 for D (6 bases). Between the trimmed V and J ends, which lost 5 bases and 6 bases, there was a span of 18 bases. The CDR3 totals 15 residues. Germline V gene sequence: CDR1 SGHTA, CDR2 FQGTGA.

V gene TRBV11-2 combines with J gene TRBJ2-2; 9 nucleotides agree with TRBD1. Germline CDR1 reads SGHAT; CDR2 reads FQNNGV. This CDR3 is built from 17 residues. J lost 1 base, V lost 2 bases, and 5 bases had no gene match. CDR3 DNA: TGTGCCAGCAGCTTAACAGGGGGCCGAATGAACACCGGGGAGCTGTTTTTT. Translated, it gives CASSLTGGRMNTGELFF.

The rearrangement uses TRBV19 and TRBJ2-1; TRBD2 matches at 11 bases. The CDR3 totals 14 residues. The germline V gene encodes CDR1 LNHDA and CDR2 SQIVND (reference sequence). J gave up 9 bases and V 3 bases, and 4 bases lay outside the gene matches. As DNA, the CDR3 is TGTGCCAGTAGTATTCTAGCGGGAGGTTCTGAGCAGTTCTTC. It yields the protein CASSILAGGSEQFF.

The chain is built from TRBV18 and TRBJ1-4; tentative D call: TRBD1 (6 bases). Germline CDR1 is KGHSH and CDR2 is LQKENI. The CDR3 has 15 residues. With 3 bases removed from V and 7 bases from J, the gap between germline ends came to 15 bases. Here the CDR3 DNA reads TGTGCCAGCTCACCGATTAGTTCAGGGGCTGAAAAACTGTTTTTT. Its translation: CASSPISSGAEKLFF.

In nucleotides, the CDR3 is TGCGCCAGCCGGAGGACTAGCGTTGGGGGGCAAGAGACCCAGTACTTC. Its protein product is CASRRTSVGGQETQYF. V and J are TRBV10-2 and TRBJ2-5; 9 bases fit TRBD2. The CDR3 covers 16 residues. After removal of 8 bases from V and 2 bases from J, the junction contained 12 bases not matched to a gene. The germline V gene has CDR1 WSHSY and CDR2 SAAADI.

This chain links TRBV11-2 with TRBJ2-3; perhaps TRBD2 as D (5 bases). V lost 5 bases and J lost 2, with 14 bases in between. This CDR3 is 15 amino acids long. From germline, CDR1 is SGHAT and CDR2 FQNNGV. DNA of the CDR3: TGTGCCAGCAGCATACTGACTAAGACCACAGATACGCAGTATTTT. Amino acid sequence: CASSILTKTTDTQYF.

For this clone: At one end the junction does not follow the germline gene, possibly because of a read error. The V and J genes are TRBV28 and TRBJ2-3; 8 bases line up with TRBD1. Germline loops: CDR1 MDHEN, CDR2 SYDVKM. This CDR3 is 14 amino acids long. The chain's CDR3 is CASNLLQGADTQYF. The CDR3 DNA is TGTGCCAGCAATTTATTACAGGGGGCAGATACGCAGTATTTT.

The chain has TRBV5-1 and TRBJ2-1; TRBD1 matches at 8 bases. V dropped 6 bases and J dropped 6; count of bases not matched to a gene: 5. CDR1 and CDR2 (germline): SGHRS, YFSETQ. This CDR3 contains 13 residues. In DNA form, the CDR3 reads TGCGCCAGCATGGTCCAGGGGGCCAATGAGCAGTTCTTC. It translates to CASMVQGANEQFF.

The chain is built from TRBV28 and TRBJ2-7, with D possibly TRBD1 on 6 matching bases. V dropped 6 bases and J dropped 5 bases, with 14 bases sitting between them. The CDR3 has 13 amino acids. The germline V gene has CDR1 MDHEN and CDR2 SYDVKM. The CDR3 nucleotides are TGTGCCAGCAGCTTCAGGGGCCTCGACGAGCAGTACTTC. Translated, it gives CASSFRGLDEQYF.

The genes are TRBV15 and TRBJ2-1, with 7 bases identical to TRBD1. The CDR3 runs 17 residues. The V gene's germline CDR1 is LNHNV and CDR2 YYDKDF (reference sequence). Trimming at V came to 3 bases and at J to 2 bases, leaving 10 bases not matched to a gene. In nucleotides, the CDR3 is TGTGCCACCAGCAGTTTCATGACAGGGCCGACCTACAATGAGCAGTTCTTC. Its translation is CATSSFMTGPTYNEQFF. The entire variable domain, with the rest obtained from reference TRBV15 and TRBJ2-1, is as follows: DAMVIQNPRYQVTQFGKPVTLSCSQTLNHNVMYWYQQKSSQAPKLLFHYYDKDFNNEADTPDNFQSRRPNTSFCFLDIRSPGLGDTAMYLCATSSFMTGPTYNEQFFGPGTRLTVL.

V gene TRBV30 combines with J gene TRBJ2-1, with D perhaps TRBD1 (5 bases). This CDR3 region has 15 residues. Germline CDR1 is GTSNPN and CDR2 is SVGIG (reference sequence). V was shortened by 0 bases and J by 3 bases, with 12 bases between the two germline ends. The CDR3 is CAWSVQGVLYNEQFF. CDR3 DNA: TGTGCCTGGAGTGTACAAGGGGTCCTCTACAATGAGCAGTTCTTC.

The chain is built from TRBV9 and TRBJ2-1; possible D gene TRBD2, 5 bases. Germline CDR1 and CDR2: SGDLS and YYNGEE. This CDR3 is built from 13 residues. Trimming removed 3 bases from V and 4 bases from J, with 8 bases in between. The CDR3 bases are TGTGCCAGCAGCGCCGGGGAATACAATGAGCAGTTCTTC. It encodes CASSAGEYNEQFF.

The genes are TRBV9 and TRBJ2-5; TRBD2 aligns across 12 bases. J was trimmed by 5 bases and V by 3 bases; bases with no gene match: 11. The CDR3 is 17 residues long. Germline V gene lookup returns CDR1 SGDLS and CDR2 YYNGEE. In nucleotides, the CDR3 is TGTGCCAGCAGCGAAGGAGGTCTAGCGGGAGGGCTGGAGACCCAGTACTTC. It encodes CASSEGGLAGGLETQYF.

The chain uses TRBV15 and TRBJ2-5, with D maybe TRBD2 (5 bases). Trimming shortened V by 0 bases and J by 1 base, and 9 bases separated the two germline ends. Germline CDR1 reads LNHNV; CDR2 reads YYDKDF (reference sequence). This CDR3 has 15 amino acids. The DNA for the CDR3 is TGTGCCACCAGCAGAGATCGAGGGCCCCAAGAGACCCAGTACTTC. Its translation: CATSRDRGPQETQYF.

The chain employs TRBV6-6 and TRBJ2-3; TRBD2 matches 11 bases. The V and J ends lost 4 bases and 7 bases, in that order; junction bases with no gene match: 7. This CDR3 has 15 amino acids. CDR1 MNHNY and CDR2 SVGAGI come from the germline V gene (reference sequence). CDR3 in DNA: TGTGCCAGCAGTTCTGAACTAGCGGGAGTTAATACGCAGTATTTT. Its translation: CASSSELAGVNTQYF.

V and J are TRBV28 and TRBJ1-2, with D unresolved. The germline V and J ends were trimmed by 3 bases and 1 base, with 9 bases remaining between them. From germline, CDR1 is MDHEN and CDR2 SYDVKM. The CDR3 totals 14 residues. CDR3 sequence reads: CASSLGRSNYGYTF. CDR3 nucleotides: TGTGCCAGCAGTTTGGGTCGGAGTAACTATGGCTACACCTTC.

CDR3 DNA: TGTGCCAGCAGTTTAGCGGCTAGCACCAATGAGCAGTTCTTC. Translating it yields CASSLAASTNEQFF. The rearrangement joins TRBV27 to TRBJ2-1, with a weak D call TRBD2 (5 bases). Germline V gene sequence: CDR1 MNHEY, CDR2 SMNVEV (reference sequence). Trimming took off 2 bases at V and 6 bases at J, with 11 bases between the two ends. CDR3 length: 14 residues.

The chain is built from TRBV19 and TRBJ1-1; D remains ambiguous. The V end was cut by 2 bases, the J end by 0 bases, with 7 bases between. This CDR3 contains 14 residues. Germline V gene lookup returns CDR1 LNHDA and CDR2 SQIVND (reference sequence). DNA of the CDR3: TGTGCCAGTAGTATATCTGCTATGAACACTGAAGCTTTCTTT. It yields the protein CASSISAMNTEAFF.

This chain connects TRBV29-1 to TRBJ2-5; 9 bases align to TRBD1. The J call may be wrong; the DNA end is better matched by TRBJ2-7. CDR1 SQVTM and CDR2 ANQGSEA come from the germline V gene. CDR3 size: 12 residues. CDR3 region: CSVAGQGGEQYF. CDR3 DNA sequence: TGCAGCGTGGCGGGACAGGGAGGCGAGCAGTACTTC.

The chain couples TRBV7-9 to TRBJ1-4, with 10 bases fitting TRBD1. The germline V gene encodes CDR1 SEHNR and CDR2 FQNEAQ (reference sequence). J lost 7 bases, V lost 5 bases, and 7 bases had no gene match. The CDR3 runs 15 residues. The CDR3, as DNA: TGTGCCAGCAGCCTCCGGACAGGGGGGTTTGAAAAACTGTTTTTT. Translated: CASSLRTGGFEKLFF.

The rearrangement links TRBV5-6 to TRBJ1-4; TRBD1 aligns across 7 bases. J lost 0 bases, V lost 2 bases, and 1 base had no gene match. The CDR3 is 15 residues long. Germline assignment: CDR1 SGHDT and CDR2 YYEEEE. CDR3 region: CASSFTGATNEKLFF. CDR3 nucleotides: TGTGCCAGCAGCTTTACAGGGGCAACTAATGAAAAACTGTTTTTT.

The V gene is TRBV27, the J gene TRBJ2-7; D possibly corresponds to TRBD2 (6 bases). V was shortened by 5 bases and J by 7 bases, with 15 bases between the two germline ends. Germline lookup yields CDR1 MNHEY and CDR2 SMNVEV (reference sequence). This CDR3 comprises 13 residues. The CDR3 DNA follows: TGTGCCAGCAGTCCGCCTACAGGAGGGGAGCAGTACTTC. Translated: CASSPPTGGEQYF.